The rows below give T cell receptor beta chains drawn from one sample of a study of vaccination and CD4 T cells after COVID-19. One entry per CDR3 protein, called by TCRdb with MiXCR from the PCR reads. In the table there are some 21,000 distinct CDR3 sequences, more than 45% of which are singletons. The specimen was CD4+ T cells from blood, collected before SARS-CoV-2 vaccination. The receptors come from a human donor who had recovered from COVID-19. CDR3s leave out the opening cysteine and the closing phenylalanine or tryptophan.

V: TRBV10-3; J: TRBJ2-3; CDR3: AISEAGAVDTQY
V: TRBV7-3; J: TRBJ1-1; CDR3: ASSTRQNPEAF
V: TRBV19; J: TRBJ1-5; CDR3: ASRMGRLYSNQPQH
V: TRBV4-3; J: TRBJ2-3; CDR3: ASSQQGTDTQY
V: TRBV18; J: TRBJ1-5; CDR3: ASSPSSPQGHQPQH
V: TRBV20-1; J: TRBJ1-3; CDR3: SARGDRISGNTIY
V: TRBV20-1; J: TRBJ2-3; CDR3: SAIRDPRTDTQY
V: TRBV20-1; J: TRBJ2-7; CDR3: SARGLADYEQY
V: TRBV29-1; J: TRBJ1-5; CDR3: SVVQGLNQPQH
V: TRBV15; J: TRBJ1-2; CDR3: ATSRVAGGYT
V: TRBV10-3; J: TRBJ1-5; CDR3: AISEFTDQPQH
V: TRBV10-3; J: TRBJ1-2; CDR3: AISERQGDQGYT
V: TRBV29-1; J: TRBJ1-2; CDR3: SASQQGPHT
V: TRBV11-2; J: TRBJ2-5; CDR3: ASSLGGTSGRSETQY
V: TRBV7-3; J: TRBJ2-1; CDR3: ASSPTSGGGSYNEQF
V: TRBV15; J: TRBJ2-7; CDR3: ATSRGEGGRVEQY
V: TRBV27; J: TRBJ2-2; CDR3: ASSFWGNTGELF
V: TRBV28; J: TRBJ1-5; CDR3: ASSLLQGDSNQPQH
V: TRBV6-1; J: TRBJ2-1; CDR3: ASSEAVVDYWPHEQF
V: TRBV30; J: TRBJ2-5; CDR3: ASRVAGGPETQY
V: TRBV28; J: TRBJ2-3; CDR3: ASSSPSGSTDTQY
V: TRBV2; J: TRBJ2-5; CDR3: ASSVLAGSQETQY
V: TRBV7-3; J: TRBJ2-1; CDR3: ASSLGTSGSLEQF
V: TRBV20-1; J: TRBJ2-5; CDR3: SARVWTPQETQY
V: TRBV11-2; J: TRBJ2-5; CDR3: ASSERVQETQY
V: TRBV20-1; J: TRBJ1-2; CDR3: SATQDTYGYT
V: TRBV10-3; J: TRBJ1-3; CDR3: AISAVLQGNTIY
V: TRBV27; J: TRBJ2-5; CDR3: ASSSPSGGGETQY
V: TRBV19; J: TRBJ2-6; CDR3: ASSMGTASGANVLT
V: TRBV30; J: TRBJ1-5; CDR3: AWGTGAYSNQPQH
V: TRBV20-1; J: TRBJ2-6; CDR3: SGTGGAGANVLT
V: TRBV27; J: TRBJ2-7; CDR3: ASRRQGAYEQY
V: TRBV28; J: TRBJ1-1; CDR3: ASSPENTVNTEAF
V: TRBV7-2; J: TRBJ1-2; CDR3: ASSLHRDMGYGYT
V: TRBV10-2; J: TRBJ1-5; CDR3: ASSDEPYSNQPQH